The rows below give T cell receptor beta chains drawn from one sample of a study of blood T cell repertoires in COVID-19. Assay: immunoSEQ multiplex PCR; the TCRdb copy retains only in-frame clones and omits some. The sample holds around 200,000 clones, approximately 89% seen once. What was sequenced was PBMCs or T cells enriched from blood (not recorded which). These receptors were obtained from a woman younger than 35 who had recovered from COVID-19. The CDR3 runs from the conserved cysteine through the conserved F or W. A D gene is named only where the DNA matches it firmly. Some rows mark clone size as missing; the rest say once, few, many or name a class of expanded clone.

D gene: .; clone size: .; J gene: TRBJ2-7; V gene: TRBV29-1; CDR3 DNA: TGCAGCGTTGGGGGCAGACCCTACGAGCAGTACTTC; CDR3 protein: CSVGGRPYEQYF
D gene: .; clone size: .; J gene: TRBJ2-2; V gene: TRBV28; CDR3 DNA: TGTGCCAGCAGGCGATCAACAGGGTGGAACACCGGGGAGCTGTTTTTT; CDR3 protein: CASRRSTGWNTGELFF
D gene: .; clone size: .; J gene: TRBJ1-5; V gene: TRBV15; CDR3 DNA: TGTGCCACCAGCAGAGATGGGAGGGGGAATCAGCCCCAGCATTTT; CDR3 protein: CATSRDGRGNQPQHF
D gene: .; clone size: .; J gene: TRBJ2-2; V gene: TRBV7-9; CDR3 DNA: TGTGCCAGCAGCTTAGCCAGTCACCTCACCGGGGAGCTGTTTTTT; CDR3 protein: CASSLASHLTGELFF
D gene: .; clone size: .; J gene: TRBJ1-1; V gene: TRBV28; CDR3 DNA: TGTGCCAGCAGCGAAGGGGTTCCCAACATGAACACTGAAGCTTTCTTT; CDR3 protein: CASSEGVPNMNTEAFF
D gene: .; clone size: once; J gene: TRBJ2-7; V gene: TRBV27; CDR3 DNA: TGTGCCAGCAGTTTCTCATTCGGGGAGCAGTACTTC; CDR3 protein: CASSFSFGEQYF
D gene: TRBD1; clone size: .; J gene: TRBJ2-7; V gene: TRBV18; CDR3 DNA: TGTGCCAGCTCAGCCGGGACAGGACTTTACGAGCAGTACTTC; CDR3 protein: CASSAGTGLYEQYF
D gene: .; clone size: .; J gene: TRBJ2-1; V gene: TRBV7-4; CDR3 DNA: TGTGCCAGCAGCCCTCCGAGGTACAATGAGCAGTTCTTC; CDR3 protein: CASSPPRYNEQFF
D gene: .; clone size: .; J gene: TRBJ1-4; V gene: TRBV5-1; CDR3 DNA: TGCGCCAGCAGCTTGGTCGGGGATGAAAAACTGTTTTTT; CDR3 protein: CASSLVGDEKLFF
D gene: .; clone size: .; J gene: TRBJ2-3; V gene: TRBV29-1; CDR3 DNA: TGCAGCGTTGATTCTACCAGCACAGATACGCAGTATTTT; CDR3 protein: CSVDSTSTDTQYF
D gene: TRBD2; clone size: .; J gene: TRBJ2-1; V gene: TRBV7-6; CDR3 DNA: TGTGCCAGCAGCTTAGCGTCTAGCGGGGAGCAGTTCTTC; CDR3 protein: CASSLASSGEQFF
D gene: TRBD2; clone size: .; J gene: TRBJ2-1; V gene: TRBV9; CDR3 DNA: TGTGCCAGCAGCGTAGGGGCGGGAGGGCTGAATGAGCAGTTCTTC; CDR3 protein: CASSVGAGGLNEQFF
D gene: TRBD1; clone size: .; J gene: TRBJ2-1; V gene: TRBV27; CDR3 DNA: TGTGCCAGCAGTCTACCGGGACAGGGATATGAGCAGTTCTTC; CDR3 protein: CASSLPGQGYEQFF
D gene: .; clone size: .; J gene: TRBJ1-2; V gene: TRBV6-8; CDR3 DNA: TGTGCCAGCATGCCTCCGTACCCGGCTAACTATGGCTACACCTTC; CDR3 protein: CASMPPYPANYGYTF
D gene: TRBD2; clone size: .; J gene: TRBJ2-4; V gene: TRBV18; CDR3 DNA: TGTGCCAGCTCACCCCGCTGGGATCGAGCGGGAGGGCTTATAGCCAAAAACATTCAGTACTTC; CDR3 protein: CASSPRWDRAGGLIAKNIQYF